This TCR beta chain was recorded in a study of cytomegalovirus exposure and HLA in healthy donors. The CDR3 spans 16 residues. V was clipped by 1 base and J by 6 bases, with 16 bases between them. Germline values: CDR1 LGHNA, CDR2 YSLEER. Repertoires were generated with immunoSEQ multiplex PCR, while TCRdb's copy carries only in-frame clones and drops some. Counted here are 250,000 to 350,000 clones, 80% to 90% occurring once; the ten biggest clones make up under 0.85%. The chain couples TRBV4-3 to TRBJ2-1, with D possibly TRBD2 on 6 matching bases. Sequencing was done on a sample of PBMCs. The source is a woman between 18 and 29 years old in good health and CMV-seronegative. This CDR3 is CASSQGWDSTLNEQFF. The CDR3 coding sequence is TGCGCCAGCAGCCAAGGGTGGGACTCAACGCTCAATGAGCAGTTCTTC.